This T cell receptor (beta chain) was retrieved from a study of T cell responses to AZD1222 COVID-19 vaccine. Study-wide points: There were vaccine-associated CD4 TCRs across spike, dominant at 160-218 and 743-854.

Germline V lookup: CDR1 MNHEY, CDR2 SVGAGI. The V gene end was trimmed by 5 bases and the J gene end by 1 base; junction bases not matched to a gene: 6. This CDR3 has 15 amino acids. Turning to this clone: Its antigen remains unknown.

The table came from immunoSEQ multiplex PCR; TCRdb's copy has only in-frame clones and leaves some out. The sample has about 200,000 clones; around nine tenths are singletons. The rearrangement joins TRBV6-5 to TRBJ1-1; TRBD1 matches 8 bases. Sample: peripheral blood, taken 28 days after the second dose of the MenACWY control vaccine. This TCR came from an adult who received the MenACWY meningococcal vaccine as a control. CDR3 protein: CASSLQQGGNTEAFF. The DNA for the CDR3 is TGTGCCAGCAGTCTTCAACAGGGGGGGAACACTGAAGCTTTCTTT.